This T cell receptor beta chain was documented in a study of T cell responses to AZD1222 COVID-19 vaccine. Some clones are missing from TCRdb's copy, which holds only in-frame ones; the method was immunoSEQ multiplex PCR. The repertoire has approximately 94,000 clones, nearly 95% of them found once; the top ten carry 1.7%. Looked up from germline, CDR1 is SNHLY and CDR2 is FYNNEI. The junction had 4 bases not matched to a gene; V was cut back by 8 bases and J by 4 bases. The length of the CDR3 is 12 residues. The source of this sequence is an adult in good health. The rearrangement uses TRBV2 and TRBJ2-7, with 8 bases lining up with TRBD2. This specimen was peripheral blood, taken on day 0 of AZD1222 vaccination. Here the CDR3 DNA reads TGTGCCAGCCTCGGGACTAGATACGAGCAGTACTTC. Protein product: CASLGTRYEQYF.